There are a few counts of the clone carrying this T cell receptor (beta chain). Its antigen is currently unknown. From alopecia areata patients, lesional scalp punch biopsies and peripheral blood were collected. This specimen comes from a study of CD8+ T cells in alopecia areata. Study observations and caveats: Sequencing of scalp samples also includes resident alphabeta T cells from normal skin.

Per the germline V gene, CDR1 is MDHEN and CDR2 is SYDVKM. CDR3 length equals 14 residues. V was cut by 4 bases and J by 4 bases, with 13 bases left in between. Once RNA had been extracted, it was reverse transcribed into cDNA to act as the sequencing template. Only in-frame clones appear in the TCRdb table, and some are missing; sequencing was by immunoSEQ multiplex PCR. The sample lists roughly 15,000 clones; less than 70% were seen once. The gene calls are TRBV28 and TRBJ1-2; D is perhaps TRBD1 (5 bases). Source material: skin. This sequence was found in a human donor with alopecia areata. The CDR3 sequence: CASSYLTETYGYTF. The CDR3 nucleotides are TGTGCCAGCAGTTACCTGACAGAAACCTATGGCTACACCTTC.